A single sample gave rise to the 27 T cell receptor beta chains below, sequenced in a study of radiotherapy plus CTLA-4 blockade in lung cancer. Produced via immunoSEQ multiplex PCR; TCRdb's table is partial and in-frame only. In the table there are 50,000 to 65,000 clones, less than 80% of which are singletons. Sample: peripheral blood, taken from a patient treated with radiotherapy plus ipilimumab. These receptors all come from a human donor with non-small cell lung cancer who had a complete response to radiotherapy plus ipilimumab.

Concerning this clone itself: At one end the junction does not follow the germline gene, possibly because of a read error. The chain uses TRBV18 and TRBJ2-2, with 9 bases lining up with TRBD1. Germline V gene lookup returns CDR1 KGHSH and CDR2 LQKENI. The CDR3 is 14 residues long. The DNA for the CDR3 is TGTGCCAGCTCGGGACAGGGATACACCGGGAAGCTGTTTTTT. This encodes CASSGQGYTGKLFF.

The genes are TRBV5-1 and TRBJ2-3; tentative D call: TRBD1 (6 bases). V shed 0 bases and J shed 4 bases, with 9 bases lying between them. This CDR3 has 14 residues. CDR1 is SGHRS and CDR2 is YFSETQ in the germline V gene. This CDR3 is CASSLGGPSDTQYF. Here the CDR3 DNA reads TGCGCCAGCAGCTTGGGGGGGCCGTCAGATACGCAGTATTTT.

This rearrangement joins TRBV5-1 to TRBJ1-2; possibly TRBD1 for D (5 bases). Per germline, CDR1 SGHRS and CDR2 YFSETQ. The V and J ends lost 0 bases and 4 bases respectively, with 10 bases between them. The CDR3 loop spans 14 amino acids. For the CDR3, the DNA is TGCGCCAGCAGCTTGGCGGGGGGTGCCTATGGCTACACCTTC. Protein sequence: CASSLAGGAYGYTF.

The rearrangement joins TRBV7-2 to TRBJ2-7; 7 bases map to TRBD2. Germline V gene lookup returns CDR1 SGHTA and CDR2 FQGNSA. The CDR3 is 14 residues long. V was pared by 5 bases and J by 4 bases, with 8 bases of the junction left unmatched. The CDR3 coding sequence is TGTGCCAGCAGCCCGTTCGGGGGAGGGTACGAGCAGTACTTC. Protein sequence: CASSPFGGGYEQYF.

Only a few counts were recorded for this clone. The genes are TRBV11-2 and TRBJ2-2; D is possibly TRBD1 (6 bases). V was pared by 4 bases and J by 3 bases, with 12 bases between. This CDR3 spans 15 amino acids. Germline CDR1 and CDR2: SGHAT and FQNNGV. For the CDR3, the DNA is TGTGCCAGCAGCTCCGTTAAGGGGGACACCGGGGAGCTGTTTTTT. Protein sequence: CASSSVKGDTGELFF.

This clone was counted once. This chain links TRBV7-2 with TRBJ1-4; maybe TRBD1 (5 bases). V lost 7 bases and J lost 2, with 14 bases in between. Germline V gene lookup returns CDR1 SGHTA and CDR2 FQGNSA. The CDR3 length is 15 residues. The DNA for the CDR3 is TGTGCCAGCAAGTTTCAGGGAATGACTAATGAAAAACTGTTTTTT. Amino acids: CASKFQGMTNEKLFF.

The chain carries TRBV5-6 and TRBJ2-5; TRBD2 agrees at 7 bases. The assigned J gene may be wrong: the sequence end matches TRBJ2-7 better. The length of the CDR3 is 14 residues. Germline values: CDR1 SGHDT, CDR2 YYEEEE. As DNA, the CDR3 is TGTGCCAGCAGAGGGAGGGACGGACCCTACGAGCAGTACTTC. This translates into CASRGRDGPYEQYF.

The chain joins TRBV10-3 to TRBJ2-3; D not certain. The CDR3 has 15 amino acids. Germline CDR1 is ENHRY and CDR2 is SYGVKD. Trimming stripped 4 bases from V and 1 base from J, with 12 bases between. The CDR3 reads CAISVANLGTDTQYF. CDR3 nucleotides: TGTGCCATCAGTGTCGCGAACCTGGGCACAGATACGCAGTATTTT.

The CDR3 protein is CASSAYNRGQETGQFF. CDR3 DNA sequence: TGCGCCAGCAGCGCCTACAACCGGGGTCAGGAGACGGGGCAGTTCTTC. The gene calls are TRBV5-1 and TRBJ2-1, with D maybe TRBD2 (5 bases). Germline values: CDR1 SGHRS, CDR2 YFSETQ. Trimming cost V 4 bases and J 12 bases, with 26 bases left between them. The CDR3 extends over 16 amino acids. Full variable domain (outside the CDR3, taken from reference TRBV5-1 and TRBJ2-1): KAGVTQTPRYLIKTRGQQVTLSCSPISGHRSVSWYQQTPGQGLQFLFEYFSETQRNKGNFPGRFSGRQFSNSRSEMNVSTLELGDSALYLCASSAYNRGQETGQFFGPGTRLTVL.

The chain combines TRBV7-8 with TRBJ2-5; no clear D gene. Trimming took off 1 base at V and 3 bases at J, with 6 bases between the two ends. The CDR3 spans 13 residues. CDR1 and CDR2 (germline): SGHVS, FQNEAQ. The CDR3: CASSLDKKETQYF. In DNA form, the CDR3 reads TGTGCCAGCAGCTTAGACAAGAAAGAGACCCAGTACTTC.

The CDR3 protein is CASRRRGQGVSYEQYV. CDR3 nucleotides: TGTGCCAGCAGAAGGAGGGGACAGGGGGTATCCTACGAGCAGTACGTC. The V gene is TRBV27, the J gene TRBJ2-7; 11 bases match TRBD1. V trimming: 6 bases; J trimming: 1 base; junction bases outside the gene matches: 8. CDR1 is MNHEY and CDR2 is SMNVEV in the germline V gene (reference sequence). CDR3 length: 16 amino acids.

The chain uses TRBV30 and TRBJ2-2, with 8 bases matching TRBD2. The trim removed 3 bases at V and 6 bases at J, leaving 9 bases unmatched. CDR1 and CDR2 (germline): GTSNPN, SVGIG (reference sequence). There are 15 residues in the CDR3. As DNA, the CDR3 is TGTGCCTGGAGGCAGGCGGGGGGATTGGCCGGGGAGCTGTTTTTT. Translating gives CAWRQAGGLAGELFF.

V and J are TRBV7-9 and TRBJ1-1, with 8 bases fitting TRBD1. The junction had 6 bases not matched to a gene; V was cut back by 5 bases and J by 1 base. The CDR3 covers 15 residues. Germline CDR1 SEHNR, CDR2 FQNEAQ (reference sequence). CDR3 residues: CASSPRQGKNTEAFF. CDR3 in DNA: TGTGCCAGCAGCCCGCGACAGGGGAAGAACACTGAAGCTTTCTTT.

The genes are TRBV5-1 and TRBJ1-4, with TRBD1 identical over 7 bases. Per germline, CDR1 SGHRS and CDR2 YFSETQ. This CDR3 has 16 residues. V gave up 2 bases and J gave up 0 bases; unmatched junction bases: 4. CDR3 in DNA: TGCGCCAGCAGCTTTACCGGGACAGCAACTAATGAAAAACTGTTTTTT. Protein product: CASSFTGTATNEKLFF.

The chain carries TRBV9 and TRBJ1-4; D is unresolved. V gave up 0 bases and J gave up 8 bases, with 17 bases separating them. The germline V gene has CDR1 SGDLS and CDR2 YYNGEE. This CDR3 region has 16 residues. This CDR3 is CASSVAGGVEVEKLFF. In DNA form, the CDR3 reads TGTGCCAGCAGCGTAGCGGGCGGGGTAGAAGTAGAAAAACTGTTTTTT.

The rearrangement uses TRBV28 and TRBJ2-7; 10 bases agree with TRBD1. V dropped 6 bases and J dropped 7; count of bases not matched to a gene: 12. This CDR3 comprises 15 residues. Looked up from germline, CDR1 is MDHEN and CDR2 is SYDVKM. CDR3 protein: CASRRGQGTNWEQYV. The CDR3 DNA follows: TGTGCCAGCAGGCGGGGACAGGGGACAAACTGGGAGCAGTACGTC.

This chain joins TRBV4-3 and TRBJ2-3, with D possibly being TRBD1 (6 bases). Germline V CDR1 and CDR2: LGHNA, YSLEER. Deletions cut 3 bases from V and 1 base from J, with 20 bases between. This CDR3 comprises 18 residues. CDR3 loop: CASSQDVGSRGRTDTQYF. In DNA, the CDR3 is TGCGCCAGCAGCCAGGACGTGGGGAGCAGGGGACGCACAGATACGCAGTATTTT.

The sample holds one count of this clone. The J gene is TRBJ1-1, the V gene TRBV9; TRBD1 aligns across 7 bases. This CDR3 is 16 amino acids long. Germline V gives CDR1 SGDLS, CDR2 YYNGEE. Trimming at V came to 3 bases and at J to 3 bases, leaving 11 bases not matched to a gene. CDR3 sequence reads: CASSDRQGSLYTEAFF. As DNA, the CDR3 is TGTGCCAGCAGCGACCGACAGGGTTCCCTCTACACTGAAGCTTTCTTT.

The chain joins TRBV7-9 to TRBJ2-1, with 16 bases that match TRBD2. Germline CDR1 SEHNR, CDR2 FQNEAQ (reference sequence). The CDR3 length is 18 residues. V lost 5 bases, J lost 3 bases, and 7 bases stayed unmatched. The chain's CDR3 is CASSPGTSGGALYNEQFF. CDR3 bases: TGTGCCAGCAGCCCCGGGACTAGCGGGGGGGCACTCTACAATGAGCAGTTCTTC. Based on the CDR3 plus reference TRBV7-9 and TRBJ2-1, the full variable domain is DTGVSQNPRHKITKRGQNVTFRCDPISEHNRLYWYRQTLGQGPEFLTYFQNEAQLEKSRLLSDRFSAERPKGSFSTLEIQRTEQGDSAMYLCASSPGTSGGALYNEQFFGPGTRLTVL.

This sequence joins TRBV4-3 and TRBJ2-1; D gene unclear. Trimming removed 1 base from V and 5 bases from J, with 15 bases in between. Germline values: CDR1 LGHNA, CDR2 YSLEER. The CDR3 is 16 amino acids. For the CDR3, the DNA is TGCGCCAGCAGCCAAGGAATACCACAACCCCACAATGAGCAGTTCTTC. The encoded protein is CASSQGIPQPHNEQFF.

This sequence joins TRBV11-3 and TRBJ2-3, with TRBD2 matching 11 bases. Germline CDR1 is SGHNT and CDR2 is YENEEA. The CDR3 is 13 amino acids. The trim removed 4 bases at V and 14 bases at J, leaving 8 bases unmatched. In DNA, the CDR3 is TGTGCCAGCAGCTCTAGTACTAGCGGGGGCCCGTATTTT. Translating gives CASSSSTSGGPYF.

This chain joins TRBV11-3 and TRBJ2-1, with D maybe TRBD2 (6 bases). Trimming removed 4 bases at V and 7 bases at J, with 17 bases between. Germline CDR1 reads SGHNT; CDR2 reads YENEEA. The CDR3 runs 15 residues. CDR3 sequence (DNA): TGTGCCAGCAGCTCGTTCGGGGGAAGGGATAATGAGCAGTTCTTC. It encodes CASSSFGGRDNEQFF.

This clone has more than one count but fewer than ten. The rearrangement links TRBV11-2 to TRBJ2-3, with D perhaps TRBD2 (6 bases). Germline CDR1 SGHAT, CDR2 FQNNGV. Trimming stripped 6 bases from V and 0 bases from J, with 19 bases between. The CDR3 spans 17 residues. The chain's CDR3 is CASRPPGRRISTDTQYF. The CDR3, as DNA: TGTGCCAGCAGACCGCCGGGGAGGAGGATTAGCACAGATACGCAGTATTTT.

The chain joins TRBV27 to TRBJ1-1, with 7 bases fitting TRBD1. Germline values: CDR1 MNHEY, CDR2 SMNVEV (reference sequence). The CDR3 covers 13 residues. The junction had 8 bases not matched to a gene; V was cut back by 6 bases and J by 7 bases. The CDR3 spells CASRPRAGGEAFF. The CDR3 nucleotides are TGTGCCAGCAGGCCTCGGGCAGGGGGTGAAGCTTTCTTT.

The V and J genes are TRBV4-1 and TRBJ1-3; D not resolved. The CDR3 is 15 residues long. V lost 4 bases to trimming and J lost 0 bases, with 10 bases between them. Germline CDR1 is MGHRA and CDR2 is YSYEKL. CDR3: CASSPLGSSGNTIYF. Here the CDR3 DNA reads TGCGCCAGCAGCCCCCTGGGCTCCTCTGGAAACACCATATATTTT.

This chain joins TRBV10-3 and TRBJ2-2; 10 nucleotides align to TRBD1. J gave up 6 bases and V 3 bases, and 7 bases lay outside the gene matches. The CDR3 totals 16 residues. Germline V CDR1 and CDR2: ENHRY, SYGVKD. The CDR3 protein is CAISETGQGSSGELFF. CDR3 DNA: TGTGCCATCAGTGAAACGGGACAGGGGAGTTCCGGGGAGCTGTTTTTT.

Here the CDR3 reads CSAGQGAYEQYF. CDR3 bases: TGCAGCGCTGGGCAGGGGGCTTACGAGCAGTACTTC. The J gene is TRBJ2-5, the V gene TRBV29-1; 8 nucleotides agree with TRBD1. The J call is in doubt because the DNA end fits TRBJ2-7 better. CDR3 length equals 12 residues. In germline, CDR1 is SQVTM, CDR2 ANQGSEA.